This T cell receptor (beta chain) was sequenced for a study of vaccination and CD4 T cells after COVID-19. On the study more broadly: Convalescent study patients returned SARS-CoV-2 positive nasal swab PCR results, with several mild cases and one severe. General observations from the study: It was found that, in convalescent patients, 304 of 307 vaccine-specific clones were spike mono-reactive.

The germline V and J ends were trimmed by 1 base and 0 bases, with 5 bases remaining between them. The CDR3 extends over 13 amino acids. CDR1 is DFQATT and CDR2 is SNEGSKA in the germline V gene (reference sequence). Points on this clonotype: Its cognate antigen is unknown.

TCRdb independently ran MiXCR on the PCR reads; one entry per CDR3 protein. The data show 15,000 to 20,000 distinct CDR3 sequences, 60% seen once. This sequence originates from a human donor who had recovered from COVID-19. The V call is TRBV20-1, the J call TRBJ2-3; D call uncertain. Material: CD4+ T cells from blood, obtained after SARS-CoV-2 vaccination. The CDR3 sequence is CSARVGSTDTQYF. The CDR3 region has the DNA TGCAGTGCTAGAGTGGGGAGCACAGATACGCAGTATTTT.